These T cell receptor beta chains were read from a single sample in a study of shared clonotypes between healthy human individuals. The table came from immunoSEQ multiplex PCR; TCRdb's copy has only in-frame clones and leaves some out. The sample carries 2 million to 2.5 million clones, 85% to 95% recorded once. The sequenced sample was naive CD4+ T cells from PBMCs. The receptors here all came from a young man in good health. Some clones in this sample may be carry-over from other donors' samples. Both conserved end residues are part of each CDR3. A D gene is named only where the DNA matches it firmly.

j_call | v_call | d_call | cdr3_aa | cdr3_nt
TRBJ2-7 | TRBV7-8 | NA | CASSSPYEQYF | TGTGCCAGCAGCTCACCCTACGAGCAGTACTTC
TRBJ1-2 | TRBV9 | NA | CATGLIYGYTF | TGTGCCACCGGGCTGATCTATGGCTACACCTTC
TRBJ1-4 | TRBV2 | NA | CASSESGVSTVRVTNEKLFF | TGTGCCAGCAGTGAATCGGGGGTTTCGACTGTCCGGGTAACTAATGAAAAACTGTTTTTT
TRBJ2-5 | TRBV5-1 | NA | CASSLSAGRQETQYF | TGCGCCAGCAGCTTGTCGGCGGGAAGACAAGAGACCCAGTACTTC
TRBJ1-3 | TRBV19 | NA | CASSMGGDDGNTIYF | TGTGCCAGTAGTATGGGAGGGGACGACGGAAACACCATATATTTT
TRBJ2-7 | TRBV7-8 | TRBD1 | CASSRIGTGVSYEQYF | TGTGCCAGCAGCCGAATCGGGACAGGGGTCTCCTACGAGCAGTACTTC
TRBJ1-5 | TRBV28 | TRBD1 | CASSPRQGYSNQPQHF | TGTGCCAGCAGTCCGAGACAGGGATATAGCAATCAGCCCCAGCATTTT
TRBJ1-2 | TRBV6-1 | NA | CASSENRQGRSYGYTF | TGTGCCAGCAGTGAAAATCGCCAAGGGAGGAGCTATGGCTACACCTTC
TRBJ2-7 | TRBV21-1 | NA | CASPQGVEQYF | TGTGCCAGCCCCCAGGGGGTCGAGCAGTACTTC
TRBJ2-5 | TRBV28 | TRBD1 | CASSLRTGGKETQYF | TGTGCCAGCAGTTTACGGACAGGGGGCAAGGAGACCCAGTACTTC
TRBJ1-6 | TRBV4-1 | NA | CASSQGHLYNSPLHF | TGCGCCAGCAGCCAAGGACACCTCTATAATTCACCCCTCCACTTT
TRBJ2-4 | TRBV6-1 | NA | CASSGGGTKNIQYF | TGTGCCAGCAGTGGTGGTGGAACCAAAAACATTCAGTACTTC
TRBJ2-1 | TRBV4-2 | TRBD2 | CASSQDLASGIYNEQFF | TGTGCCAGCAGCCAAGATCTGGCTAGCGGGATCTACAATGAGCAGTTCTTC
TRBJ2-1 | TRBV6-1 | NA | CASRKGDRYYNEQFF | TGTGCCAGCAGAAAGGGGGACCGATACTACAATGAGCAGTTCTTC